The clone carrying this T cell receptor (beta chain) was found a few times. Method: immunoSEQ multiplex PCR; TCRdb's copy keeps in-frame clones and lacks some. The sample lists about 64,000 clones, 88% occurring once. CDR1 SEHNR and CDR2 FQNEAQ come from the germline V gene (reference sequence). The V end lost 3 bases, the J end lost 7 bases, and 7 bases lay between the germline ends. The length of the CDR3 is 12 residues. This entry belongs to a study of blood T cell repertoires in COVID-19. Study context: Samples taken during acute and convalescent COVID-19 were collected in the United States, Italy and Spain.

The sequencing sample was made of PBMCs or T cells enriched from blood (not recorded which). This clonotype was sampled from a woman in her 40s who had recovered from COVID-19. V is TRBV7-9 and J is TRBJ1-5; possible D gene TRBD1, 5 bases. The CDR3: CASSFRTQPQHF. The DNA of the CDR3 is TGTGCCAGCAGCTTCCGGACACAGCCCCAGCATTTT.